The clone carrying this TCR beta chain came up a few times. Its antigen is not known. The record originates from a study of early T cells in non-severe SARS-CoV-2 infection. Study-wide results and limits: Reliance on VDJdb matching favored anti-spike CD8 responses; private and CD4 specificities were missed.

Researchers attached unique molecular identifiers to individual cDNA molecules. MiXCR, run by TCRdb on the 5' RACE reads, gives a single entry per CDR3 protein. Of about 27,000 distinct CDR3 sequences listed, 4% to 5% are singletons. This CDR3 region has 18 residues. Trimming at V came to 1 base and at J to 3 bases, leaving 10 bases not matched to a gene. Germline CDR1 is SGHVS and CDR2 is FNYEAQ. This receptor was taken from an adult who was a healthcare worker with PCR-confirmed SARS-CoV-2 infection or an uninfected control (not recorded which). Material: whole blood. V gene TRBV7-6 combines with J gene TRBJ2-3; 10 bases match TRBD2. CDR3 bases: TGTGCCAGCAGCTTAGTTTCCCTAGCGGGAGAAGGTACAGATACGCAGTATTTT. Protein product: CASSLVSLAGEGTDTQYF.